The 22 T cell receptor beta chains presented below share a single source sample, sequenced in a study of neurological immune-mediated disorders. One entry per CDR3 protein results from TCRdb running MiXCR on the 5' RACE reads. The table records approximately 100,000 distinct CDR3 sequences, roughly 4% of them present only once. Sequencing was performed on PBMCs. These receptors came from a woman younger than 30 with multiple sclerosis.

This clonotype was recorded many times. V is TRBV19 and J is TRBJ2-7; D unclear. There are 15 residues in the CDR3. CDR1 and CDR2 (germline): LNHDA, SQIVND (reference sequence). The V end lost 6 bases, the J end lost 3 bases, and 18 bases lay between the germline ends. The CDR3 DNA sequence: TGTGCCAGTAGCGATCATCAGGAGCCCCACTACGAGCAGTACTTC. It specifies CASSDHQEPHYEQYF.

This clonotype showed up many times. V gene TRBV15 combines with J gene TRBJ2-3; the D gene is possibly TRBD2 (5 bases). This CDR3 has 16 amino acids. Trimming removed 0 bases at V and 1 base at J, with 11 bases between. Germline-derived CDR1 and CDR2 are LNHNV and YYDKDF (reference sequence). CDR3 loop: CATSRDGNGGTDTQYF. The CDR3 bases are TGTGCCACCAGCAGAGACGGGAACGGGGGCACAGATACGCAGTATTTT.

The sample holds many counts of this clonotype. V and J are TRBV20-1 and TRBJ2-2; D is perhaps TRBD1 or TRBD2 (5 bases each). Trimming pared 5 bases from V and 9 bases from J, leaving 13 bases between. Germline assignment: CDR1 DFQATT and CDR2 SNEGSKA (reference sequence). This CDR3 has 12 amino acids. CDR3 nucleotides: TGCAGTGCTCCGGGGCCGGCCCGGGAGCTGTTTTTT. It specifies CSAPGPARELFF.

This clonotype was found many times. The J gene is TRBJ1-3, the V gene TRBV14; no reliable D call. This CDR3 is 17 amino acids long. Trimming shortened V by 3 bases and J by 2 bases, and 17 bases separated the two germline ends. CDR1 is SGHDN, CDR2 FVKESK, per germline. The CDR3 bases are TGTGCCAGCAGCCACCGAGGCGGCAGAGGAACTGGAAACACCATATATTTT. It specifies CASSHRGGRGTGNTIYF.

This clonotype has at least ten counts. This chain connects TRBV4-1 to TRBJ1-5; D uncertain. This CDR3 has 10 residues. In germline, CDR1 is MGHRA, CDR2 YSYEKL. Trimming pared 6 bases from V and 6 bases from J, leaving 3 bases between. The CDR3 bases are TGCGCCAGCAGAGCTCAGCCCCAGCATTTT. This sequence encodes CASRAQPQHF.

The sample holds a few counts of this clonotype. The chain is built from TRBV12-3 or TRBV12-4 and TRBJ2-7; D not resolved. The CDR3 runs 13 residues. V was shortened by 3 bases and J by 4 bases, with 10 bases between the two germline ends. CDR3 in amino acids: CASSFQAAYEQYF. DNA for the CDR3: TGTGCCAGCAGTTTTCAGGCAGCGTACGAGCAGTACTTC.

This clonotype was counted ten times or more. The chain combines TRBV10-1 with TRBJ2-3, with D possibly matching TRBD1 (5 bases). V was cut by 5 bases and J by 4 bases, with 16 bases left in between. The CDR3 runs 15 residues. CDR1 is WNHNN, CDR2 SYGVQD, per germline (reference sequence). The CDR3 spells CASSNDWAGSDTQYF. As DNA, the CDR3 is TGCGCCAGCAGTAACGACTGGGCAGGGTCAGATACGCAGTATTTT.

This clonotype came up many times. The chain joins TRBV7-9 to TRBJ2-7; D unclear. CDR1 SEHNR and CDR2 FQNEAQ come from the germline V gene (reference sequence). The V gene lost 5 bases and the J gene lost 0 bases, with 8 bases spanning the gap. This CDR3 comprises 13 residues. CDR3 amino acids: CASSNRDSYEQYF. For the CDR3, the DNA is TGTGCCAGCAGCAACAGAGACTCCTACGAGCAGTACTTC.

This clonotype was observed many times. The rearrangement links TRBV12-3 or TRBV12-4 to TRBJ1-1, with D hard to call. Deletions cut 1 base from V and 1 base from J, with 7 bases between. The CDR3 length is 14 residues. The CDR3 nucleotides read TGTGCCAGCAGTTTAGGGCACCCGAACACTGAAGCTTTCTTT. Translating it yields CASSLGHPNTEAFF.

The sample holds many counts of this clonotype. This chain joins TRBV12-3 or TRBV12-4 and TRBJ1-5; TRBD1 aligns across 9 bases. This CDR3 has 15 residues. The V and J ends lost 3 bases and 5 bases, in that order; junction bases with no gene match: 5. CDR3 sequence: CASSLGGQGYQPQHF. CDR3 DNA: TGTGCCAGCAGTTTGGGGGGACAGGGCTATCAGCCCCAGCATTTT.

Within the sample, this clonotype is medium-sized. The CDR3 DNA is TGCAGTGCTTTAAGACAGGGGGCGTCTGGCTACACCTTC. Encoded protein: CSALRQGASGYTF. This chain links TRBV20-1 with TRBJ1-2; TRBD1 matches 10 bases. CDR1 is DFQATT, CDR2 SNEGSKA, per germline (reference sequence). This CDR3 is 13 amino acids long. The junction had 7 bases not matched to a gene; V was cut back by 5 bases and J by 7 bases.

This clonotype was seen repeatedly, ten times or more. V is TRBV29-1 and J is TRBJ2-1; D call uncertain. Germline CDR1 and CDR2: SQVTM and ANQGSEA. The V end was cut by 7 bases, the J end by 0 bases, with 13 bases between. The CDR3 has 14 residues. CDR3 loop: CSAPPTDSYNEQFF. In DNA form, the CDR3 reads TGCAGCGCCCCACCGACGGACTCCTACAATGAGCAGTTCTTC.

The V and J genes are TRBV3-1 and TRBJ2-3, with TRBD2 identical over 8 bases. From germline, CDR1 is LGHDT and CDR2 YNNKEL (reference sequence). This CDR3 is built from 15 residues. Trimming removed 3 bases from V and 2 bases from J; junction bases left unmatched: 4. CDR3 DNA sequence: TGTGCCAGCAGCCAGGTTAGCGGGGTCACAGATACGCAGTATTTT. Its protein product is CASSQVSGVTDTQYF.

The sample holds many counts of this clonotype. V and J are TRBV29-1 and TRBJ1-4; unclear D gene. Germline-derived CDR1 and CDR2 are SQVTM and ANQGSEA. This CDR3 comprises 13 residues. Trimming stripped 4 bases from V and 8 bases from J, with 14 bases between. The CDR3 loop reads CSVAAGVGEKLFF. The CDR3 region has the DNA TGCAGCGTTGCGGCGGGAGTGGGGGAAAAACTGTTTTTT.

In its sample, this clonotype was seen many times. V usage is TRBV5-1 and J usage is TRBJ2-7; no definite D call. Germline values: CDR1 SGHRS, CDR2 YFSETQ. This CDR3 comprises 13 residues. V was clipped by 0 bases and J by 6 bases, with 10 bases between them. The CDR3 loop reads CASSLGSLSEQYF. The CDR3 DNA reads as TGCGCCAGCAGCTTGGGGAGTTTATCCGAGCAGTACTTC.

This clonotype was detected ten times or more. The chain recombines TRBV18 with TRBJ1-1; the D gene is possibly TRBD1 (6 bases). This CDR3 region has 15 residues. CDR1 KGHSH and CDR2 LQKENI come from the germline V gene. V was shortened by 3 bases and J by 7 bases, with 18 bases between the two germline ends. CDR3 nucleotide sequence: TGTGCCAGCTCACCGCTTATCTCAGGGGATCGTGAAGCTTTCTTT. It translates to CASSPLISGDREAFF.

This clonotype came up many times. The chain employs TRBV5-1 and TRBJ2-1; TRBD2 matches 8 bases. V gave up 0 bases and J gave up 9 bases; unmatched junction bases: 8. This CDR3 region has 15 residues. The V gene's germline CDR1 is SGHRS and CDR2 YFSETQ. The CDR3 reads CASSLAPGGPSEQFF. The CDR3 nucleotides read TGCGCCAGCAGCTTGGCCCCGGGGGGGCCGAGTGAGCAGTTCTTC.

This clonotype has at least ten counts. This sequence joins TRBV6-5 and TRBJ2-5, with 11 bases fitting TRBD1. The CDR3 spans 14 residues. Unmatched junction bases numbered 4, after V lost 6 bases and J lost 4 bases. The germline V gene encodes CDR1 MNHEY and CDR2 SVGAGI. The CDR3 sequence is CASSGTGGLETQYF. The CDR3 coding sequence is TGTGCCAGCAGCGGGACAGGGGGGTTAGAGACCCAGTACTTC.

In this sample, this clonotype turned up many times. DNA of the CDR3: TGTGCCAGCAGTACGGGAGCCCCCCTCATTACGCAGTATTTT. Encoded protein: CASSTGAPLITQYF. The chain is built from TRBV2 and TRBJ2-3; D might be TRBD2 (6 bases). V lost 5 bases and J lost 8, with 17 bases in between. The CDR3 loop spans 14 amino acids. The germline V gene encodes CDR1 SNHLY and CDR2 FYNNEI.

Ten or more counts support this clonotype. The V and J genes are TRBV28 and TRBJ1-5; 7 bases map to TRBD1. CDR1 and CDR2 from the germline V gene are MDHEN and SYDVKM. This CDR3 is built from 15 residues. V gave up 8 bases and J gave up 3 bases; unmatched junction bases: 10. For the CDR3, the DNA is TGTGCCAGCCTACACCAGGGGGTAAACAATCAGCCCCAGCATTTT. It codes for CASLHQGVNNQPQHF. The entire variable domain, with the rest obtained from reference TRBV28 and TRBJ1-5, is as follows: DVKVTQSSRYLVKRTGEKVFLECVQDMDHENMFWYRQDPGLGLRLIYFSYDVKMKEKGDIPEGYSVSREKKERFSLILESASTNQTSMYLCASLHQGVNNQPQHFGDGTRLSIL.

At least ten counts were recorded for this clonotype. The chain recombines TRBV5-1 with TRBJ2-1; perhaps D is TRBD1 or TRBD2 (5 bases each). The V gene lost 0 bases and the J gene lost 4 bases, with 14 bases spanning the gap. The CDR3 contains 16 residues. The germline V gene has CDR1 SGHRS and CDR2 YFSETQ. The CDR3 nucleotides read TGCGCCAGCAGCTTGGACCCCCAGGGCGGGTACAATGAGCAGTTCTTC. Its translation: CASSLDPQGGYNEQFF.

This clonotype has ten or more counts. This chain uses TRBV20-1 with TRBJ2-1, with 8 bases aligning to TRBD2. This CDR3 has 13 residues. Germline V gives CDR1 DFQATT, CDR2 SNEGSKA (reference sequence). The CDR3 nucleotides are TGCAGCGGTACTAGCGGTCTCTACAATGAGCAGTTCTTC. Protein product: CSGTSGLYNEQFF.